These 23 T cell receptor beta chains came from one sample sequenced in a study of vaccination and CD4 T cells after COVID-19. Described treatment: roughly 11-day PBMC culture with coronavirus spike peptide pools or control peptides (ViraFEST assay). These receptors have no known antigen. Cultured CD4+ T cell DNA was sequenced using the Oncomine TCR Beta short-read assay. TCRdb analysed the PCR reads with MiXCR anew, one entry per CDR3 protein. The sample consists of approximately 16,000 distinct CDR3 sequences, around 35% of them appearing once. The material sequenced was CD4+ T cells from blood, cultured in vitro. Every receptor here comes from a human donor who had recovered from COVID-19.

The chain couples TRBV28 to TRBJ1-2; D possibly corresponds to TRBD1 (5 bases). CDR3 length: 12 amino acids. Between the trimmed V and J ends, which lost 2 bases and 8 bases, there was a span of 9 bases. CDR1 and CDR2 (germline): MDHEN, SYDVKM. This CDR3 reads CASSLQGWGYTF. The CDR3 DNA follows: TGTGCCAGCAGTTTACAGGGTTGGGGCTACACCTTC.

The table lists this clonotype with a few counts. This chain uses TRBV7-2 with TRBJ1-4, with D uncertain. From germline, CDR1 is SGHTA and CDR2 FQGNSA. The CDR3 loop spans 16 amino acids. Trimming removed 1 base at V and 0 bases at J, with 9 bases between. The CDR3 DNA reads TGTGCCAGCAGCTTAGTCGCGGCGCCAACTAATGAAAAACTGTTTTTT. Protein: CASSLVAAPTNEKLFF.

The chain carries TRBV20-1 and TRBJ2-7, with 10 nucleotides matching TRBD2. CDR1 is DFQATT, CDR2 SNEGSKA, per germline (reference sequence). V shed 2 bases and J 2 bases; nucleotides not matched to a gene: 6. The CDR3 totals 15 residues. The CDR3 spells CSARKGLAGAYEQYF. Written as DNA, the CDR3 is TGCAGTGCTAGAAAAGGTCTAGCGGGAGCCTACGAGCAGTACTTC.

The chain links TRBV6-1 to TRBJ2-7; TRBD1 agrees at 10 bases. V was clipped by 4 bases and J by 4 bases; unmatched bases: 7. The CDR3 is 15 amino acids. Germline CDR1 MNHNS, CDR2 SASEGT. The CDR3 reads CASSVLTGGLYEQYF. Written as DNA, the CDR3 is TGTGCCAGCAGTGTTTTGACAGGGGGCCTTTACGAGCAGTACTTC.

This clonotype showed up just a few times. The V call is TRBV6-1, the J call TRBJ1-2; a weak D match, TRBD1 (6 bases). The germline V gene has CDR1 MNHNS and CDR2 SASEGT. This CDR3 is built from 14 residues. V was clipped by 4 bases and J by 6 bases, with 15 bases between them. CDR3 DNA sequence: TGTGCCAGCAGTGGGCCGGCAGGGGTGGATGGCTACACCTTC. This gives the protein CASSGPAGVDGYTF.

The chain couples TRBV11-2 to TRBJ1-6; no reliable D call. Trimming stripped 1 base from V and 10 bases from J, with 14 bases between. The CDR3 covers 15 residues. Per germline, CDR1 SGHAT and CDR2 FQNNGV. The CDR3 region has the DNA TGTGCCAGCAGCTTAGGTTCCGGGTTAGGCTCACCCCTCCACTTT. Translation gives CASSLGSGLGSPLHF.

The rearrangement links TRBV5-5 to TRBJ2-3; tentatively, D is TRBD2 (5 bases). CDR3 length: 15 amino acids. The V and J ends lost 4 bases and 0 bases respectively, with 12 bases between them. Looked up from germline, CDR1 is SGHKS and CDR2 is YYEKEE (reference sequence). Written as DNA, the CDR3 is TGTGCCAGCAGCGGTCCTAGGACTAGCACAGATACGCAGTATTTT. It yields the protein CASSGPRTSTDTQYF.

CDR3 in amino acids: CASSFGRGGSSYEQYF. The CDR3 coding sequence is TGTGCCAGCAGCTTCGGGAGGGGCGGTAGCTCCTACGAGCAGTACTTC. The chain uses TRBV11-2 and TRBJ2-7; the match to TRBD2 covers 8 bases. The trim removed 3 bases at V and 0 bases at J, leaving 7 bases unmatched. Germline V lookup: CDR1 SGHAT, CDR2 FQNNGV. There are 16 residues in the CDR3.

The CDR3 DNA reads as TGTGCCAGTTCGAGTTTTGGACAGGGAGTGGGGACCCAGTACTTC. This codes for CASSSFGQGVGTQYF. The chain employs TRBV19 and TRBJ2-5, with TRBD1 matching 8 bases. The CDR3 has 15 residues. Germline V gene data show CDR1 as LNHDA and CDR2 as SQIVND (reference sequence). The J segment lost 7 bases and the V segment lost 8 bases, leaving 15 bases of the junction unmatched.

Regarding this clonotype: The junction and the germline gene differ at one end; a read error may be behind it. The J gene is TRBJ2-5, the V gene TRBV10-3, with TRBD2 matching 7 bases. CDR1 and CDR2 (germline): ENHRY, SYGVKD. The length of the CDR3 is 14 residues. CDR3 sequence (DNA): TGTACCATCGCCACGGAGCGGGGCCAAGAGACCCAGTACTTC. Translation: CTIATERGQETQYF.

This chain links TRBV28 with TRBJ2-3; the match to TRBD2 covers 12 bases. This CDR3 has 16 amino acids. The V segment lost 5 bases and the J segment 9 bases; nucleotides outside the gene matches: 12. Germline CDR1 is MDHEN and CDR2 is SYDVKM. Here the CDR3 reads CASSTRTSGIESTQYF. The CDR3 region has the DNA TGTGCCAGCAGTACAAGGACTAGCGGGATCGAGAGCACGCAGTATTTT.

J is TRBJ1-2 and V is TRBV20-1; D unresolved. The CDR3 spans 16 residues. Per germline, CDR1 DFQATT and CDR2 SNEGSKA (reference sequence). The V and J ends lost 1 base and 2 bases respectively, with 17 bases between them. In DNA form, the CDR3 reads TGCAGTGCTAGAGTGTCCACAAAACAACTGAACTATGGCTACACCTTC. Its protein product is CSARVSTKQLNYGYTF.

This clonotype occurred a few times. J is TRBJ1-2 and V is TRBV24-1, with 7 positions matching TRBD1. Looked up from germline, CDR1 is KGHDR and CDR2 is SFDVKD. Trimming at V came to 4 bases and at J to 2 bases, leaving 9 bases not matched to a gene. The CDR3 has 16 amino acids. This CDR3 is CATSDPGQSLNYGYTF. Written as DNA, the CDR3 is TGTGCCACCAGTGACCCGGGACAGAGCCTAAACTATGGCTACACCTTC.

The V gene is TRBV20-1, the J gene TRBJ2-7; D is ambiguous. This CDR3 has 11 residues. Deletions cut 6 bases from V and 4 bases from J, with 10 bases between. Germline V gene sequence: CDR1 DFQATT, CDR2 SNEGSKA (reference sequence). The CDR3 region is CSAESRYEQYF. In DNA form, the CDR3 reads TGCAGTGCCGAGAGTAGGTACGAGCAGTACTTC.

This clonotype has more than one count but fewer than ten. The chain uses TRBV30 and TRBJ1-5; possibly TRBD1 for D (6 bases). CDR3 size: 13 residues. In germline, CDR1 is GTSNPN, CDR2 SVGIG (reference sequence). Trimming cost V 5 bases and J 5 bases, with 13 bases left between them. The CDR3 reads CAWGGGLDQPQHF. The CDR3 coding sequence is TGTGCCTGGGGCGGGGGGCTTGATCAGCCCCAGCATTTT.

This chain links TRBV20-1 with TRBJ1-2, with 7 bases aligning to TRBD1. Germline V gene data show CDR1 as DFQATT and CDR2 as SNEGSKA (reference sequence). The CDR3 runs 15 residues. Here the CDR3 reads CLLPKQGGSNYGYTF. The CDR3 nucleotides are TGCCTACTTCCCAAGCAGGGGGGTAGTAACTATGGCTACACCTTC.

This clonotype was picked up a small number of times. J is TRBJ2-2 and V is TRBV6-2 or TRBV6-3; 7 bases fit TRBD2. The junction had 6 bases not matched to a gene; V was cut back by 5 bases and J by 6 bases. This CDR3 comprises 14 residues. Germline V gene lookup returns CDR1 MNHEY and CDR2 SVGEGT. The CDR3 region is CASSKPSGSGELFF. The CDR3 coding sequence is TGTGCCAGCAGTAAACCTAGCGGTTCCGGGGAGCTGTTTTTT.

The V and J genes are TRBV25-1 and TRBJ2-4, with a tentative D call TRBD2 (6 bases). The CDR3 loop spans 15 amino acids. Deletions cut 3 bases from V and 9 bases from J, with 18 bases between. CDR1 MGHDK and CDR2 SYGVNS come from the germline V gene. Here the CDR3 reads CASSDTGPRRGIQYF. The CDR3 nucleotides read TGTGCCAGCAGTGATACGGGACCGCGGAGGGGCATTCAGTACTTC.

V gene TRBV2 combines with J gene TRBJ1-1; D possibly corresponds to TRBD1 (5 bases). The CDR3 consists of 14 residues. With 6 bases removed from V and 1 base from J, the gap between germline ends came to 12 bases. Germline CDR1 SNHLY, CDR2 FYNNEI. DNA for the CDR3: TGTGCCAGCAGCGGGGACCGAAGGAACACTGAAGCTTTCTTT. It translates to CASSGDRRNTEAFF.

The chain uses TRBV7-2 and TRBJ2-5, with 13 nucleotides matching TRBD2. Germline lookup yields CDR1 SGHTA and CDR2 FQGNSA. The CDR3 is made up of 16 amino acids. V shed 2 bases, J shed 2 bases, and the junction held 2 bases outside the gene matches. The CDR3 protein is CASSLRGLAGQETQYF. The CDR3 region has the DNA TGTGCCAGCAGCTTAAGGGGACTAGCGGGACAAGAGACCCAGTACTTC.

The rearrangement joins TRBV11-2 to TRBJ2-3; D is possibly TRBD2 (5 bases). In germline, CDR1 is SGHAT, CDR2 FQNNGV. V lost 5 bases and J lost 6, with 9 bases in between. This CDR3 region has 12 residues. CDR3 sequence (DNA): TGTGCCAGCAGCCGCTGGAGGGATACGCAGTATTTT. Its translation: CASSRWRDTQYF.

This clonotype was observed a single time. The chain employs TRBV7-3 and TRBJ2-5, with TRBD1 matching over 7 bases. CDR3 length: 13 amino acids. Germline lookup yields CDR1 SGHTA and CDR2 FQGTGA. The junction had 0 bases not matched to a gene; V was cut back by 2 bases and J by 3 bases. CDR3 sequence: CASSLQGEETQYF. In DNA form, the CDR3 reads TGTGCCAGCAGCTTACAGGGGGAAGAGACCCAGTACTTC. Using reference TRBV7-3 and TRBJ2-5 for the parts outside the CDR3, the full variable domain is GAGVSQTPSNKVTEKGKYVELRCDPISGHTALYWYRQSLGQGPEFLIYFQGTGAADDSGLPNDRFFAVRPEGSVSTLKIQRTERGDSAVYLCASSLQGEETQYFGPGTRLLVL.

The V gene is TRBV7-9, the J gene TRBJ2-3, with TRBD2 identical over 7 bases. Trimming cost V 5 bases and J 1 base; bases outside gene matches: 15. The length of the CDR3 is 18 residues. Germline CDR1 SEHNR, CDR2 FQNEAQ (reference sequence). CDR3 region: CASSRGTSELGGTDTQYF. The CDR3, as DNA: TGTGCCAGCAGCCGAGGTACTAGCGAACTTGGGGGCACAGATACGCAGTATTTT.